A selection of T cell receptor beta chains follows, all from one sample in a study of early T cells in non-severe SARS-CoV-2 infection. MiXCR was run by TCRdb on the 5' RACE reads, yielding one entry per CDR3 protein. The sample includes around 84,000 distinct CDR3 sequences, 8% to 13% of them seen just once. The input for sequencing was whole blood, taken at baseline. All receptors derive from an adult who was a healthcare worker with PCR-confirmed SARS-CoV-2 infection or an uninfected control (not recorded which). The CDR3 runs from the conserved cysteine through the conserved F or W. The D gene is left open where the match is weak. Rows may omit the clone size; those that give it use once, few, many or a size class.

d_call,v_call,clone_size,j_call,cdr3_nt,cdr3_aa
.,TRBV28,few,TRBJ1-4,TGTGCCAGCAGTTGGACAGCCGCAACTAATGAAAAACTGTTTTTT,CASSWTAATNEKLFF
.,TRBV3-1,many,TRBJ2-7,TGTGCCAGCAGCCCTAGAAGCGCCTACGAGCAGTACTTC,CASSPRSAYEQYF
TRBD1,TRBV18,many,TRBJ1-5,TGTGCCAGCTCAGCTGACAGGGGGCGACAGCCCCAGCATTTT,CASSADRGRQPQHF
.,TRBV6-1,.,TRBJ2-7,TGTGCCAGCAGTGAACATAGTACCTACGAGCAGTACTTC,CASSEHSTYEQYF
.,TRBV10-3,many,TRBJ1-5,TGTGCCATCAGTGAGGGCAGGGAGCATCAGCCCCAGCATTTT,CAISEGREHQPQHF
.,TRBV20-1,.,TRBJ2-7,TGCAGTGCTAGAGATCCCAGCGGGCCCTCCTACGAGCAGTACTTC,CSARDPSGPSYEQYF
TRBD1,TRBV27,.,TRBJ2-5,TGTGCCAGCAGTCTTGACAGGGGTTCCCAAGAGACCCAGTACTTC,CASSLDRGSQETQYF
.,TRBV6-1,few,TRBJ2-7,TGTGCCAGCAGTGAATTGGGCGAGGATCGGTACTTC,CASSELGEDRYF
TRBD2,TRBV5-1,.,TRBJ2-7,TGCGCCAGCAGCTTGGCAGCGGGAGTCCACGAGCAGTACTTC,CASSLAAGVHEQYF
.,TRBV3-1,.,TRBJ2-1,TGTGCCAGCAGCCAAGATTTGCGGAGCGAAGGTGAGCAGTTCTTC,CASSQDLRSEGEQFF
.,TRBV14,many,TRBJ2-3,TGTGCCAGCAGCTTCTCCGATACGCAGTATTTT,CASSFSDTQYF
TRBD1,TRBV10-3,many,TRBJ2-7,TGTGCCATCACCCCACAGGGGCTCCCCGGGGAGCAGTACTTC,CAITPQGLPGEQYF
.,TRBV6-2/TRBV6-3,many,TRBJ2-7,TGTGCCAGCACCACAACGTCAGGGATCGACTACGAGCAGTACTTC,CASTTTSGIDYEQYF
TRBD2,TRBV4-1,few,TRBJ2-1,TGCGCCAGCGGCGGAATAGCGGGAACCTACAATGAGCAGTTCTTC,CASGGIAGTYNEQFF
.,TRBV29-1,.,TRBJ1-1,TGCAGCGGGCGGACAGTTAGCACTGAAGCTTTCTTT,CSGRTVSTEAFF
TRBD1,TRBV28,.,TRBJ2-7,TGTGCCAGCAGTTCCCGCCGGGACAGATACGAGCAGTACTTC,CASSSRRDRYEQYF
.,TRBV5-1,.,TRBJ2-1,TGCGCCAGCAGCTTGGCACCCTACAATGAGCAGTTCTTC,CASSLAPYNEQFF
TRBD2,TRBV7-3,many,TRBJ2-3,TGTGCCAGCAGCTTAGGACTAGCGGGAGATACGCAGTATTTT,CASSLGLAGDTQYF
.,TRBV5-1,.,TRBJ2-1,TGCGCCAGCAGCTTGGCCCCCCAGGCGGGAAATGAGCAGTTCTTC,CASSLAPQAGNEQFF
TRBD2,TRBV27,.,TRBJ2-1,TGTGCCAGCAGCCATGGGACTAGCGGGACCTACAATGAGCAGTTCTTC,CASSHGTSGTYNEQFF
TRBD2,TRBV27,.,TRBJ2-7,TGTGCCAGCAGTCCCCGGACTAGCGTGCACGAGCAGTACTTC,CASSPRTSVHEQYF
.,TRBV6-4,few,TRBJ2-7,TGTGCCAGCCCCCCTCACTACGAGCAGTACTTC,CASPPHYEQYF
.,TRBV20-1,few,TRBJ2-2,TGCAGTGCTAGTAAGATGGCCAGGGGTCTCGCGAACACCGGGGAGCTGTTTTTT,CSASKMARGLANTGELFF
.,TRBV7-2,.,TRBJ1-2,TGTGCCAGCAGCCCGGCCCCAAACTATGGCTACACCTTC,CASSPAPNYGYTF
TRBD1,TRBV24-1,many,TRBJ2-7,TGTGCCACCAGTGACCAAGCCGGGACAGGCCTACCCTACGAGCAGTACTTC,CATSDQAGTGLPYEQYF
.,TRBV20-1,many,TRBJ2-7,TGCAGTGCCACCGAAAGCTCCTACGAGCAGTACTTC,CSATESSYEQYF
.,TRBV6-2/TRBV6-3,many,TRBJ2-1,TGTGCCAGCACTGGGGGGTCGGCGGTGAGCTCCTACAATGAGCAGTTCTTC,CASTGGSAVSSYNEQFF
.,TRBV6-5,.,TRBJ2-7,TGTGCCAGCAGTTATCAGAGCTCCTACGAGCAGTACTTC,CASSYQSSYEQYF
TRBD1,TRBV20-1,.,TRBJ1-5,TGCAGTGCCGTTCGGGACAGGGGTAATCAGCCCCAGCATTTT,CSAVRDRGNQPQHF
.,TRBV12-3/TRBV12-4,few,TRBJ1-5,TGTGCCAGCAGTTGGCGGGGCCATGAGGCCCAGCATTTT,CASSWRGHEAQHF
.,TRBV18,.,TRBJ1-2,TGTGCCAGCTCCCAAAATCTACAGGAGGGCGCCAGCTATGGCTACACCTTC,CASSQNLQEGASYGYTF
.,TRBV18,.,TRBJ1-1,TGTGCCAGCTCACGCGACAGACAGATTGAAGCTTTCTTT,CASSRDRQIEAFF
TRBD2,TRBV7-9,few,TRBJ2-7,TGTGCCAGCAGCTCCCCCCCGGGGGCTAGCGGGATGCTGCCAGCCTACGAGCAGTACTTC,CASSSPPGASGMLPAYEQYF
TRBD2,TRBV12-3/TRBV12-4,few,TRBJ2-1,TGTGCCAGCAGTTTAGCGGGAGGGGACAATGAGCAGTTCTTC,CASSLAGGDNEQFF
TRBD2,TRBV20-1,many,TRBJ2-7,TGCAGTGCTAGAGATACTAGCGGGAGCGAGCAGTACTTC,CSARDTSGSEQYF
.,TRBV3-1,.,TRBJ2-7,TGTGCCAGCAGCCAAGTCGGCGGTATTGGCGAGCAGTACTTC,CASSQVGGIGEQYF
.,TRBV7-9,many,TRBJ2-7,TGTGCCAGCAGTCTAGGAGCCGAGCAGTACTTC,CASSLGAEQYF
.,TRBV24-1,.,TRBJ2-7,TGTGCCACCAGCCCTGGGAGGGGGGTTCACTCCTACGAGCAGTACTTC,CATSPGRGVHSYEQYF
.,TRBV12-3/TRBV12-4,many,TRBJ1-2,TGTGCCAGCAGGACAAGGGCAGGGGATTTTGGGTATGGCTACACCTTC,CASRTRAGDFGYGYTF
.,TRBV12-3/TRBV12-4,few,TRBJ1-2,TGTGCCAGTTCCCCCTCGGGAAGGGAGAACTATGGCTACACCTTC,CASSPSGRENYGYTF
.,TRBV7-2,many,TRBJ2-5,TGTGCCAGCAGCTCACAGGGTCTTAGACTCAGACGCCAAGAGACCCAGTACTTC,CASSSQGLRLRRQETQYF
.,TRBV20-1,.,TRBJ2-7,TGCAGTGGGGCCTCAGGGGAATTTCCCGAGCAGTACTTC,CSGASGEFPEQYF
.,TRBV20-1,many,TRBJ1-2,TGCAGTGCTAGGCCCGCCGTTGGAAGGGCTAACTATGGCTACACCTTC,CSARPAVGRANYGYTF
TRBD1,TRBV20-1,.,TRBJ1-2,TGCAGTGCTAGAGACTCGACAGGGTCCAATCCTTATGGCTACACCTTC,CSARDSTGSNPYGYTF
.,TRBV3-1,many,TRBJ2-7,TGTGCCAGCAGCTTCGACAGGTTTCGCTACGAGCAGTACTTC,CASSFDRFRYEQYF
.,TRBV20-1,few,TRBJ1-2,TGCAGTGCCGGGGGCCTAAACTATGGCTACACCTTC,CSAGGLNYGYTF
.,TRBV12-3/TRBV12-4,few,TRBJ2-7,TGTGCCAGCACAGGTGGGAAAAGAGGAGGCGAGCAGTACTTC,CASTGGKRGGEQYF
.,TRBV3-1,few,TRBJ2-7,TGTGCCAGCAGCCAAGCCGGTGCCTCCTACGAGCAGTACTTC,CASSQAGASYEQYF
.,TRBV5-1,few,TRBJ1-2,TGCGCCAGCAGCCCGATTGAAATGCGTGGCTACACCTTC,CASSPIEMRGYTF
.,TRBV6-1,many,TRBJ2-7,TGTGCCAGCAGTGCCGAGGGACCCTCCTACGAGCAGTACTTC,CASSAEGPSYEQYF
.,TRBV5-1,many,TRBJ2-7,TGCGCCAGCAGCCTGGACCCGGGTCTAGCGAGATACGAGCAGTACTTC,CASSLDPGLARYEQYF